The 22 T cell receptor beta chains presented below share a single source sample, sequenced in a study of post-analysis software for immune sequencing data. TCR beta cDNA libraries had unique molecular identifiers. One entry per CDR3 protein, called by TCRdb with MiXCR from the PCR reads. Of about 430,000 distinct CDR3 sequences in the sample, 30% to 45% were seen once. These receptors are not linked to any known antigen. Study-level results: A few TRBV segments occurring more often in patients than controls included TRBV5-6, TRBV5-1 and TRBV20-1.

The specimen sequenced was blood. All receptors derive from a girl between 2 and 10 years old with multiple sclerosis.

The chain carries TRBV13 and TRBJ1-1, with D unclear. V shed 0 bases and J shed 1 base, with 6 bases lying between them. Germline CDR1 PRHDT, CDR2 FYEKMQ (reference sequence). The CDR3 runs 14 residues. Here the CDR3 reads CASSLGQPNTEAFF. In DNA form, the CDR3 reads TGTGCCAGCAGCTTAGGTCAACCGAACACTGAAGCTTTCTTT. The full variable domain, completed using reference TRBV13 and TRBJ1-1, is AAGVIQSPRHLIKEKRETATLKCYPIPRHDTVYWYQQGPGQDPQFLISFYEKMQSDKGSIPDRFSAQQFSDYHSELNMSSLELGDSALYFCASSLGQPNTEAFFGQGTRLTVV.

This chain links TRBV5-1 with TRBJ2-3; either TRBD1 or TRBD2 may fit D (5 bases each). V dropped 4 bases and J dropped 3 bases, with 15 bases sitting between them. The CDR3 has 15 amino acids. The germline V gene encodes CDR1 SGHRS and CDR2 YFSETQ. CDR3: CASSEGRPETDTQYF. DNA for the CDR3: TGCGCCAGCAGCGAGGGACGCCCAGAGACAGATACGCAGTATTTT. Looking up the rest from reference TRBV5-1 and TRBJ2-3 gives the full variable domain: KAGVTQTPRYLIKTRGQQVTLSCSPISGHRSVSWYQQTPGQGLQFLFEYFSETQRNKGNFPGRFSGRQFSNSRSEMNVSTLELGDSALYLCASSEGRPETDTQYFGPGTRLTVL.

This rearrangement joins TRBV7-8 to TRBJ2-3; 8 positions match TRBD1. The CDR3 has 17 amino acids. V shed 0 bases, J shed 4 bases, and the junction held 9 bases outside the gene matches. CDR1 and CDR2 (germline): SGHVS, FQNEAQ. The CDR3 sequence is CASSLADGQGTSDTQYF. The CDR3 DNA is TGTGCCAGCAGCTTAGCCGACGGACAGGGTACGTCAGATACGCAGTATTTT.

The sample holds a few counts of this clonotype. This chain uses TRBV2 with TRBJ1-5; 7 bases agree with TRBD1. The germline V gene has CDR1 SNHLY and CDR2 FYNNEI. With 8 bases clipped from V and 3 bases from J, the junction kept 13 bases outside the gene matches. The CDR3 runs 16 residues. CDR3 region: CASGPTGVLVNQPQHF. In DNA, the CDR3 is TGTGCCAGCGGGCCCACAGGGGTGTTGGTCAATCAGCCCCAGCATTTT.

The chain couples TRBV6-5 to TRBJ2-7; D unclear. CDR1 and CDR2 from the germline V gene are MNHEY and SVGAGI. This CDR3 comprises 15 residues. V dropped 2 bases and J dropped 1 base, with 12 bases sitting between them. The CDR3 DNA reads TGTGCCAGCAGTTACGACAAATTTAAGTCCTACGAGCAGTACTTC. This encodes CASSYDKFKSYEQYF.

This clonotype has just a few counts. CDR3 in amino acids: CSASSRTNEKLFF. The CDR3, as DNA: TGCAGTGCTAGTTCTAGGACTAATGAAAAACTGTTTTTT. This chain joins TRBV20-1 and TRBJ1-4, with no clear D. V dropped 3 bases and J dropped 2 bases, with 7 bases sitting between them. This CDR3 contains 13 residues. Germline V CDR1 and CDR2: DFQATT, SNEGSKA (reference sequence).

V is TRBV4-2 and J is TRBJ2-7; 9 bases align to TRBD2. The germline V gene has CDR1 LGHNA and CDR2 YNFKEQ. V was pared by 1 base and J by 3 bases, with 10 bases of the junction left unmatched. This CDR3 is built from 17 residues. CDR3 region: CASSQVGASGVNYEQYF. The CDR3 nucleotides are TGTGCCAGCAGCCAAGTCGGGGCTAGCGGGGTGAACTACGAGCAGTACTTC.

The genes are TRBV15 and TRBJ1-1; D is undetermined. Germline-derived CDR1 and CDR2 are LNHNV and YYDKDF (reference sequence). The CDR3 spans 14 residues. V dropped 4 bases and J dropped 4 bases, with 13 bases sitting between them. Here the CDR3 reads CATSTGRDGTEAFF. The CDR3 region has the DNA TGTGCCACCAGCACCGGACGGGATGGCACTGAAGCTTTCTTT.

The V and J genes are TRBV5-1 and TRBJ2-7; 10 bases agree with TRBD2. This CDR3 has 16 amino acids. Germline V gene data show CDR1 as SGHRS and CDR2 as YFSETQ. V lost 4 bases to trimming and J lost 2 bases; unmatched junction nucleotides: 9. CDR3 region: CASSVRRLAGAYEQYF. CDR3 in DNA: TGCGCCAGCAGCGTAAGACGACTAGCGGGCGCCTACGAGCAGTACTTC.

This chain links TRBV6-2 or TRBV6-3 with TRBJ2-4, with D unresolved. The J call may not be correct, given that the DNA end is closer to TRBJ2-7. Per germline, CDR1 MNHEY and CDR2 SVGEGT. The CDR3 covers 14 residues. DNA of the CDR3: TGTGCCAGCAGTTACTCAAGCAGTTTCTACGAGCAGTACTTC. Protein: CASSYSSSFYEQYF.

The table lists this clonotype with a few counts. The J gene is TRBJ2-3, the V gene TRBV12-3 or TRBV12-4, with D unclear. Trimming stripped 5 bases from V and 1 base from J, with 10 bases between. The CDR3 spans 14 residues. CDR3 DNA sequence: TGTGCCAGCAGTGCCCGTTCAGGCACAGATACGCAGTATTTT. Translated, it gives CASSARSGTDTQYF.

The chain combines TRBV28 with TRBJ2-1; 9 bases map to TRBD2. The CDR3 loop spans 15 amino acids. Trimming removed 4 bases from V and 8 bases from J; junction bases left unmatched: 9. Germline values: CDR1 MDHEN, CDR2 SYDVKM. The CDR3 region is CASSSVAGATYEQFF. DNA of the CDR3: TGTGCCAGCAGTTCGGTAGCGGGAGCTACCTATGAGCAGTTCTTC.

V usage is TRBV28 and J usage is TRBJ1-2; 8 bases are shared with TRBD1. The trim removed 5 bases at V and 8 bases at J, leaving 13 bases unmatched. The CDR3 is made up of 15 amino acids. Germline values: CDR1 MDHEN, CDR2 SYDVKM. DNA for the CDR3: TGTGCCAGCAGTCCAAACAGGGGGGCTATAGTGGGCTACACCTTC. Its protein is CASSPNRGAIVGYTF.

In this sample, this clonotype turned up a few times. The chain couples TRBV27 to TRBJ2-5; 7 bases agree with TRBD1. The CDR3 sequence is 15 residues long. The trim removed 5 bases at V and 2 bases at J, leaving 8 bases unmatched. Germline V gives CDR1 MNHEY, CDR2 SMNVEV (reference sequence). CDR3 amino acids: CASSPGTALQETQYF. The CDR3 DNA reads TGTGCCAGCAGTCCCGGGACAGCTTTACAAGAGACCCAGTACTTC.

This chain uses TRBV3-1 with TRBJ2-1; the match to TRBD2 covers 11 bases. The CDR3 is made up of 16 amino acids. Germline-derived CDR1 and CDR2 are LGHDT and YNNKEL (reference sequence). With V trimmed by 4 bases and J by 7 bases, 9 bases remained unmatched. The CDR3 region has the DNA TGTGCCAGCAGCCTCTGGGGGCCTAGCGGGAGGAATGAGCAGTTCTTC. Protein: CASSLWGPSGRNEQFF.

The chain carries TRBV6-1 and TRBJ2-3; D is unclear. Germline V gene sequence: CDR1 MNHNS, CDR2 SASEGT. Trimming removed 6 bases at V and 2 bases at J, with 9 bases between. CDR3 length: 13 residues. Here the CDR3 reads CASSRFSTDTQYF. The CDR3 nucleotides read TGTGCCAGCAGCCGCTTCTCCACAGATACGCAGTATTTT.

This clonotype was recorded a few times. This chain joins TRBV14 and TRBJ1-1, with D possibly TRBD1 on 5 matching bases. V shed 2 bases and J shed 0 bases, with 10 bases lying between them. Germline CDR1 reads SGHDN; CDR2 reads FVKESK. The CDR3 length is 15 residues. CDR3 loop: CASSQLTGLNTEAFF. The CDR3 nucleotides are TGTGCCAGCAGCCAACTTACAGGACTGAACACTGAAGCTTTCTTT.

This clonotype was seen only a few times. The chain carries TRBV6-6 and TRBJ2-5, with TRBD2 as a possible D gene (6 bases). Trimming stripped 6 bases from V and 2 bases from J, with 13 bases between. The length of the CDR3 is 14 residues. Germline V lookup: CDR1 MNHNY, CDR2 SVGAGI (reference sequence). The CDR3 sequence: CASRGLFQQETQYF. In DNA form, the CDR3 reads TGTGCCAGCAGGGGACTTTTTCAACAAGAGACCCAGTACTTC.

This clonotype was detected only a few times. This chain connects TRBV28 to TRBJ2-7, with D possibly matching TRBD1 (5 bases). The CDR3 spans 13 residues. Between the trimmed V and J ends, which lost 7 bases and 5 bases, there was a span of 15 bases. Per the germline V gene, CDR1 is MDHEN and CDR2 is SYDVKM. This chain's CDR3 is CASTPDSHDEQYF. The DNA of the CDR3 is TGTGCCAGCACCCCAGACAGTCACGACGAGCAGTACTTC. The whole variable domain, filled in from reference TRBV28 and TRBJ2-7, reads DVKVTQSSRYLVKRTGEKVFLECVQDMDHENMFWYRQDPGLGLRLIYFSYDVKMKEKGDIPEGYSVSREKKERFSLILESASTNQTSMYLCASTPDSHDEQYFGPGTRLTVT.

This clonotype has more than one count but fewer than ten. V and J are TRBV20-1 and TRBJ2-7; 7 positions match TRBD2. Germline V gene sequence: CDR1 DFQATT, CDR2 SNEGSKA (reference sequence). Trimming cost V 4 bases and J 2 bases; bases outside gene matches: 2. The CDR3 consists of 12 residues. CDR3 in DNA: TGCAGTGCTATTGCGGGGGCCTACGAGCAGTACTTC. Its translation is CSAIAGAYEQYF.

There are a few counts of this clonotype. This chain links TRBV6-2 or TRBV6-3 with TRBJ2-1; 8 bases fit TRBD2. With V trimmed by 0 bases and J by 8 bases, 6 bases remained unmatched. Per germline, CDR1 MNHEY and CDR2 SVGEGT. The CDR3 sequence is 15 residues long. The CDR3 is CASSYSIIAGYEQFF. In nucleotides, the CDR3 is TGTGCCAGCAGTTACTCGATAATAGCGGGATATGAGCAGTTCTTC.

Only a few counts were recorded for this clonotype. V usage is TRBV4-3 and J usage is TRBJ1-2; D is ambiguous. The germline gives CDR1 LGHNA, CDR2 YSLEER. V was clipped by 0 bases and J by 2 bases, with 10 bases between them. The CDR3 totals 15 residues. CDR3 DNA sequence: TGCGCCAGCAGCCAAGATGAAGCGGGAAACTATGGCTACACCTTC. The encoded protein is CASSQDEAGNYGYTF.